The next 18 T cell receptor beta chains were all read from a single sample in a study of relationships among human T cell subsets. The T cell receptor alpha and beta CDR3 regions were amplified from mRNA by semiquantitative ARM-PCR. Tagged nested gene-specific primers were used first, then communal superprimers amplified exponentially. TCRdb re-called the multiplex PCR reads through MiXCR, storing one row per CDR3 protein. The sample records approximately 15,000 distinct CDR3 sequences, 62% being singletons. Specimen: total T cells sorted from blood. The source is a man in his forties in good health.

The chain joins TRBV29-1 to TRBJ1-1; D gene uncertain. CDR1 is SQVTM, CDR2 ANQGSEA, per germline. The CDR3 is 12 amino acids. V lost 7 bases and J 1 base, leaving 10 bases between the germline ends. The CDR3 DNA follows: TGCAGCGGGGGAGCGTCGAACACTGAAGCTTTCTTT. Translation gives CSGGASNTEAFF.

This clonotype was detected only a few times. The J gene is TRBJ2-1, the V gene TRBV5-1, with TRBD1 matching over 10 bases. Germline loops: CDR1 SGHRS, CDR2 YFSETQ. Trimming took 0 bases from V and 7 from J; bases not matched to a gene: 4. This CDR3 is 15 amino acids long. The CDR3 coding sequence is TGCGCCAGCAGCTTGGGGGACAGGGGTCGGAATGAGCAGTTCTTC. This encodes CASSLGDRGRNEQFF.

V usage is TRBV6-6 and J usage is TRBJ2-3; possible D gene TRBD2, 7 bases. Trimming shortened V by 6 bases and J by 1 base, and 14 bases separated the two germline ends. The CDR3 extends over 15 amino acids. Per germline, CDR1 MNHNY and CDR2 SVGAGI (reference sequence). This CDR3 reads CASSYAGARTDTQYF. CDR3 DNA sequence: TGTGCCAGCAGCTACGCGGGGGCCCGCACAGATACGCAGTATTTT.

The rearrangement links TRBV14 to TRBJ2-3; 9 nucleotides line up with TRBD2. CDR1 and CDR2 (germline): SGHDN, FVKESK. After removal of 4 bases from V and 5 bases from J, the junction contained 16 bases not matched to a gene. This CDR3 has 18 residues. The chain's CDR3 is CASSPTGPGLAMRDTQYF. The CDR3 coding sequence is TGTGCCAGCAGCCCCACGGGACCGGGACTAGCAATGAGAGATACGCAGTATTTT.

This clonotype was detected only a few times. The chain has TRBV29-1 and TRBJ2-3, with D unclear. The CDR3 length is 10 residues. V was shortened by 6 bases and J by 7 bases, with 8 bases between the two germline ends. Germline CDR1 and CDR2: SQVTM and ANQGSEA. The CDR3 bases are TGCAGCGTCCTATTCAATACGCAGTATTTT. It yields the protein CSVLFNTQYF.

The chain joins TRBV30 to TRBJ2-5, with TRBD2 identical over 8 bases. The germline gives CDR1 GTSNPN, CDR2 SVGIG (reference sequence). V dropped 3 bases and J dropped 5; count of bases not matched to a gene: 5. The CDR3 is 13 amino acids. CDR3 coding DNA: TGTGCCTGGAGCCGGACTAGCCCCGAGACCCAGTACTTC. The encoded protein is CAWSRTSPETQYF.

The rearrangement links TRBV11-2 to TRBJ2-2, with TRBD2 matching 8 bases. The ends lost 1 base at V and 1 base at J; junction bases unmatched: 2. The CDR3 extends over 16 amino acids. Germline CDR1 SGHAT, CDR2 FQNNGV. Here the CDR3 reads CASSLVAGGNTGELFF. DNA for the CDR3: TGTGCCAGCAGCTTAGTGGCGGGAGGGAACACCGGGGAGCTGTTTTTT.

This rearrangement joins TRBV10-3 to TRBJ2-7, with 9 bases aligning to TRBD2. The CDR3 extends over 15 amino acids. Germline CDR1 ENHRY, CDR2 SYGVKD. With 2 bases clipped from V and 7 bases from J, the junction kept 9 bases outside the gene matches. The CDR3 reads CAISEDQRGAREQYF. CDR3 in DNA: TGTGCCATCAGTGAGGACCAGCGGGGGGCTCGTGAGCAGTACTTC.

This clonotype is a singleton in its sample. V is TRBV19 and J is TRBJ2-1; D is unresolved. This CDR3 has 12 residues. Germline V CDR1 and CDR2: LNHDA, SQIVND (reference sequence). Trimming left V 3 bases short and J 6 bases short, with 6 bases between. Here the CDR3 reads CASSITANEQFF. The CDR3 DNA sequence: TGTGCCAGTAGTATCACTGCCAATGAGCAGTTCTTC.

The genes are TRBV15 and TRBJ1-2; TRBD1 is a possible D gene (5 bases). Germline CDR1 reads LNHNV; CDR2 reads YYDKDF (reference sequence). This CDR3 region has 12 residues. Trimming pared 0 bases from V and 7 bases from J, leaving 6 bases between. The CDR3 loop reads CATSREQGGYTF. Written as DNA, the CDR3 is TGTGCCACCAGCAGAGAGCAGGGTGGCTACACCTTC.

A note on this clonotype: Compared with germline, one end of the junction differs, possibly owing to a read error. V and J are TRBV5-4 and TRBJ2-1; 9 bases line up with TRBD1. Germline CDR1 is SGHNT and CDR2 is YYREEE (reference sequence). This CDR3 has 16 amino acids. The CDR3 DNA is TGCGCCAGCAGCACTGGACAGGGGCAGTCCTACAATGAGCAGTTCTTC. This translates into CASSTGQGQSYNEQFF.

This rearrangement joins TRBV7-8 to TRBJ2-3, with D perhaps assigned TRBD1 or TRBD2 (5 bases each). This CDR3 is built from 16 residues. V was shortened by 6 bases and J by 0 bases, with 16 bases between the two germline ends. In germline, CDR1 is SGHVS, CDR2 FQNEAQ. CDR3 sequence reads: CASRTGTPPSTDTQYF. The DNA for the CDR3 is TGTGCCAGCAGGACCGGGACCCCACCTAGCACAGATACGCAGTATTTT. Combining the CDR3 with reference TRBV7-8 and TRBJ2-3 gives the whole variable domain GAGVSQSPRYKVAKRGQDVALRCDPISGHVSLFWYQQALGQGPEFLTYFQNEAQLDKSGLPSDRFFAERPEGSVSTLKIQRTQQEDSAVYLCASRTGTPPSTDTQYFGPGTRLTVL.

The J gene is TRBJ1-2, the V gene TRBV4-1, with TRBD1 matching 7 bases. Germline V gene data show CDR1 as MGHRA and CDR2 as YSYEKL. The CDR3 is 14 residues long. Germline trimming cut 3 bases from V and 3 bases from J; bases unmatched to any gene: 4. The DNA of the CDR3 is TGCGCCAGCAGCCAGGCCGGGACAGACTATGGCTACACCTTC. Its translation: CASSQAGTDYGYTF.

In this sample, this clonotype turned up a few times. This sequence joins TRBV11-2 and TRBJ2-5, with 10 bases that match TRBD2. After removal of 5 bases from V and 7 bases from J, the junction contained 19 bases not matched to a gene. There are 18 residues in the CDR3. CDR1 is SGHAT and CDR2 is FQNNGV in the germline V gene. CDR3 coding DNA: TGTGCCAGCAGCCTCTTGTCTAGCGGGAGTTCTGGGTTAGGGACCCAGTACTTC. Protein sequence: CASSLLSSGSSGLGTQYF.

This clonotype has a handful of counts. The chain has TRBV29-1 and TRBJ2-7; D is possibly TRBD1 (6 bases). This CDR3 has 14 residues. Germline lookup yields CDR1 SQVTM and CDR2 ANQGSEA. Trimming took 0 bases from V and 2 from J, leaving 11 bases between them. CDR3 nucleotides: TGCAGCGTTGAAGATCAAGGGGGACCCTACGAGCAGTACTTC. It codes for CSVEDQGGPYEQYF.

This clonotype has more than one count but fewer than ten. The chain links TRBV2 to TRBJ2-7, with 10 bases that match TRBD2. The germline V gene has CDR1 SNHLY and CDR2 FYNNEI. The CDR3 runs to 14 residues. With V trimmed by 7 bases and J by 2 bases, 5 bases remained unmatched. The CDR3 region is CASMASGSPYEQYF. CDR3 nucleotides: TGTGCCAGCATGGCTAGCGGGAGCCCCTACGAGCAGTACTTC.

There are a few counts of this clonotype. The CDR3 region has the DNA TGTGCCAGCAGCTTAGTTGCGTCGACCCAGTACTTC. This codes for CASSLVASTQYF. The J gene is TRBJ2-5, the V gene TRBV11-2; D not resolved. Germline CDR1 reads SGHAT; CDR2 reads FQNNGV. Trimming removed 1 base at V and 7 bases at J, with 7 bases between. This CDR3 contains 12 residues.

This clonotype was found a few times. The V gene is TRBV14, the J gene TRBJ2-1; D unresolved. The germline gives CDR1 SGHDN, CDR2 FVKESK. With 0 bases removed from V and 8 bases from J, the gap between germline ends came to 8 bases. This CDR3 is 13 amino acids long. CDR3: CASSQEFGYEQFF. For the CDR3, the DNA is TGTGCCAGCAGCCAAGAGTTCGGTTATGAGCAGTTCTTC.